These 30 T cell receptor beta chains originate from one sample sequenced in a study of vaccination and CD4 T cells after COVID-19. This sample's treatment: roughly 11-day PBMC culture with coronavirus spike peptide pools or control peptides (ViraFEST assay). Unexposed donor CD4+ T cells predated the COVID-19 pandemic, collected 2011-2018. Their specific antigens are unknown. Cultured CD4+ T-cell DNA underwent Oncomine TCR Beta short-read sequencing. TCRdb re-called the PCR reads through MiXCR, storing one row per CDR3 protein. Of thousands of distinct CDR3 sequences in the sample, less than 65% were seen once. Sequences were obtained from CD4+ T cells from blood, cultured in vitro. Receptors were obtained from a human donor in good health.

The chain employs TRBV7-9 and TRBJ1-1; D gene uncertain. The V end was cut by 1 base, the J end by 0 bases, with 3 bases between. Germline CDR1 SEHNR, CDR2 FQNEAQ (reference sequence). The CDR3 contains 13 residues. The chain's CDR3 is CASSLEVNTEAFF. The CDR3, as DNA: TGTGCCAGCAGCTTAGAGGTGAACACTGAAGCTTTCTTT.

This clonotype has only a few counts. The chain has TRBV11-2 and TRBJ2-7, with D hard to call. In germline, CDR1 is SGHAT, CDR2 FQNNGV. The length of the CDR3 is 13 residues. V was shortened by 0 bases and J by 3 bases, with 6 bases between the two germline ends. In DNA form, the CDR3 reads TGTGCCAGCAGCTTAGAGGTGGACTACGAGCAGTACTTC. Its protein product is CASSLEVDYEQYF.

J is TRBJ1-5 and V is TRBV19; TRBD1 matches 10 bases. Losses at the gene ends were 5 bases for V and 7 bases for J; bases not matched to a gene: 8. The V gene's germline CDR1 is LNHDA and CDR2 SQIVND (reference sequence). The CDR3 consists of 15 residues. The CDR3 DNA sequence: TGTGCCAGTAGTGGCAGACAGGGGGCGGTCCAGCCCCAGCATTTT. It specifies CASSGRQGAVQPQHF.

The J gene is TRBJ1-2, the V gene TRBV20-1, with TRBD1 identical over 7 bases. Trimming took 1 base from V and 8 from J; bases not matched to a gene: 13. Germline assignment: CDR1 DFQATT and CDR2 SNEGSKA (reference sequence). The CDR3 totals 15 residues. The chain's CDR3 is CSARGVDRASMGYTF. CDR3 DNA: TGCAGTGCTAGAGGGGTCGACAGGGCGTCGATGGGCTACACCTTC.

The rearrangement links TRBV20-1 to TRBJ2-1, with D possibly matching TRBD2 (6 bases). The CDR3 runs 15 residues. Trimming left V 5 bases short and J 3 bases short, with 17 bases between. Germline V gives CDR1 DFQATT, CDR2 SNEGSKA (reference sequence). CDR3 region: CSASPPVGLYNEQFF. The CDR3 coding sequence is TGCAGTGCTTCTCCTCCCGTGGGACTCTACAATGAGCAGTTCTTC.

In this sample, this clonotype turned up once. This CDR3 is CASSKGGRETQYF. The CDR3 nucleotides read TGTGCCAGTAGTAAGGGGGGTCGGGAGACCCAGTACTTC. This chain connects TRBV19 to TRBJ2-5; either TRBD1 or TRBD2 may fit D (6 bases each). The ends were cut back, 4 bases at V and 5 bases at J, with 11 bases in the middle. This CDR3 comprises 13 residues. Germline V gene sequence: CDR1 LNHDA, CDR2 SQIVND (reference sequence).

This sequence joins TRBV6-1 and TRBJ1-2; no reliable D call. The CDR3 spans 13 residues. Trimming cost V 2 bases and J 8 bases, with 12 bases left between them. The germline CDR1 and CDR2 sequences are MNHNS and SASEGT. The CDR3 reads CASSESMVGGYTF. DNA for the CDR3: TGTGCCAGCAGTGAAAGTATGGTGGGCGGCTACACCTTC.

The CDR3 DNA reads as TGTGCCTGCCTCGAGGGCTCTCAGCGCACGGGGACCCAGTACTTC. Translating gives CACLEGSQRTGTQYF. The chain combines TRBV30 with TRBJ2-5; weak D call: TRBD2 (5 bases). The germline CDR1 and CDR2 sequences are GTSNPN and SVGIG (reference sequence). This CDR3 region has 15 residues. Trimming stripped 6 bases from V and 7 bases from J, with 24 bases between.

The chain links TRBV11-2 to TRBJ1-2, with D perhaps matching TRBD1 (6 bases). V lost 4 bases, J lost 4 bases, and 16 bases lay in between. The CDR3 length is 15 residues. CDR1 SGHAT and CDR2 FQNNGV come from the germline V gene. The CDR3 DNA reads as TGTGCCAGCAGCTCCTTTGGGGGCAGGACCTATGGCTACACCTTC. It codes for CASSSFGGRTYGYTF.

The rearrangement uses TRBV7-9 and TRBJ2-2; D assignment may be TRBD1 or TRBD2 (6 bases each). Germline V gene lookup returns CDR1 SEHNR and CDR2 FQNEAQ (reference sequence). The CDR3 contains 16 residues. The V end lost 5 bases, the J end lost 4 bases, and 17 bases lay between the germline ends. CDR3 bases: TGTGCCAGCAGCATTGTCGGGGGCTTGGGCACCGGGGAGCTGTTTTTT. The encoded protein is CASSIVGGLGTGELFF.

The CDR3 DNA reads as TGTGCCTGGAGCCCCCGGGCGGGAGGGCATAGTGAAGCTTTCTTT. Translating it yields CAWSPRAGGHSEAFF. The rearrangement uses TRBV30 and TRBJ1-1; D gene ambiguous. Germline CDR1 and CDR2: GTSNPN and SVGIG (reference sequence). CDR3 length: 15 amino acids. The V gene lost 3 bases and the J gene lost 7 bases, with 21 bases spanning the gap.

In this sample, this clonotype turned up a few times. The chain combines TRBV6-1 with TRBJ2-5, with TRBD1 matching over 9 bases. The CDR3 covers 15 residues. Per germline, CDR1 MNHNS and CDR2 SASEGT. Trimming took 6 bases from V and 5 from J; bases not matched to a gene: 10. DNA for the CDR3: TGTGCCAGCAGGGCGACAGGGGGTCGGCTGGAGACCCAGTACTTC. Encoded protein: CASRATGGRLETQYF.

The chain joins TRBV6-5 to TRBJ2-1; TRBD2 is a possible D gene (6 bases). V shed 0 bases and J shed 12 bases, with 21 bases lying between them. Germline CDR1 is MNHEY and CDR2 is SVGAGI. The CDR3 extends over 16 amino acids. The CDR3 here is CASSYSLRVQVGGQFF. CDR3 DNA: TGTGCCAGCAGTTACTCTTTAAGGGTCCAGGTGGGAGGGCAGTTCTTC.

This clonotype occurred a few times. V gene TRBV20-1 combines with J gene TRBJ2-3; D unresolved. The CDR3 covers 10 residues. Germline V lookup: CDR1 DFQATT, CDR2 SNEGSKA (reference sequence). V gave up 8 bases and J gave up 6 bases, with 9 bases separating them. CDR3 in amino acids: CSPKLDTQYF. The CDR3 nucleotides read TGCAGTCCTAAACTCGATACGCAGTATTTT.

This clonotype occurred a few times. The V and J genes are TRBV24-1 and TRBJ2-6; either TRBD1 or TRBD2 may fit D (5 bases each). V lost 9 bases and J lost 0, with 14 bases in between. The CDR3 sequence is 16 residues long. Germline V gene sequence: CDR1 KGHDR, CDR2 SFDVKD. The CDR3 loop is CATGTVLDSGANVLTF. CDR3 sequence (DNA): TGTGCCACCGGGACCGTCCTAGACTCTGGGGCCAACGTCCTGACTTTC.

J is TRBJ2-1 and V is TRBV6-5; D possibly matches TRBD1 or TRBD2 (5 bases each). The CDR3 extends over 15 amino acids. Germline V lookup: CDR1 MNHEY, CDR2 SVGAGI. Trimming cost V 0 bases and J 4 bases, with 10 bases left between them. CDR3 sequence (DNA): TGTGCCAGCAGTTACTCCGGGACGGGTTACAATGAGCAGTTCTTC. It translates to CASSYSGTGYNEQFF.

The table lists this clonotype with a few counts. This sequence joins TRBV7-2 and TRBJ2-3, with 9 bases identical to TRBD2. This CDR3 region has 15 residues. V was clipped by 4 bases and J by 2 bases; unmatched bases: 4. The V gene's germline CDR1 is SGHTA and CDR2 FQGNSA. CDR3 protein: CASSWTSATTDTQYF. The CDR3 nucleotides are TGTGCCAGCAGCTGGACTAGCGCGACCACAGATACGCAGTATTTT.

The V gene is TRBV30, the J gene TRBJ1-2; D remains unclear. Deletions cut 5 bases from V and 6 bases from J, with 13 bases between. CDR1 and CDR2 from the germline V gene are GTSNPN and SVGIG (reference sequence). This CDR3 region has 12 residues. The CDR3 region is CAWVKTGDGYTF. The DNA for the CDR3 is TGTGCCTGGGTCAAAACTGGAGATGGCTACACCTTC.

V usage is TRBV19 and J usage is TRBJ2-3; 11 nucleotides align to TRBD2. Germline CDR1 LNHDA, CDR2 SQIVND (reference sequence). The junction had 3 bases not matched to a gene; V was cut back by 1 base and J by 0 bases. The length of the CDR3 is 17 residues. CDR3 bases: TGTGCCAGTAGTATAGCTATAGCGGGGGGGAGCACAGATACGCAGTATTTT. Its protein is CASSIAIAGGSTDTQYF.

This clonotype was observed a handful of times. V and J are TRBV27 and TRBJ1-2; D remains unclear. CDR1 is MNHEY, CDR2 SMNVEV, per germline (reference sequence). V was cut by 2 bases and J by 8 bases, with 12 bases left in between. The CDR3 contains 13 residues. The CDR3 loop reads CASSLRAAWGYTF. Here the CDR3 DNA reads TGTGCCAGCAGTTTAAGGGCGGCCTGGGGCTACACCTTC.

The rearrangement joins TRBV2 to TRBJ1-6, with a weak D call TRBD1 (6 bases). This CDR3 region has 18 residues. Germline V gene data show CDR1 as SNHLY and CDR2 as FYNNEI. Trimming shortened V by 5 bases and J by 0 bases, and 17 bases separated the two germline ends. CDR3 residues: CASSNFRGLISYNSPLHF. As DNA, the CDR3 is TGTGCCAGCAGTAACTTCAGGGGTCTGATCTCCTATAATTCACCCCTCCACTTT.

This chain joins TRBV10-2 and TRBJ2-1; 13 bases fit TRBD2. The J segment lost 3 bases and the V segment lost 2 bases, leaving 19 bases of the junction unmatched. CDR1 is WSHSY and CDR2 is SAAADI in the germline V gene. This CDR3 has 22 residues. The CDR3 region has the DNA TGCGCCAGCAGTGAGCGGAACCGACTAGCGGGGGGACTCAACTGGGGCTACAATGAGCAGTTCTTC. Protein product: CASSERNRLAGGLNWGYNEQFF.

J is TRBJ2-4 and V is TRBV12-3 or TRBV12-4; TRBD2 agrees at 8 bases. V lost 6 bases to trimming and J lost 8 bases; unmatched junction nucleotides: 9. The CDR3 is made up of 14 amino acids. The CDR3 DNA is TGTGCCAGCAGCGCGGGACTAGTGATGGACATTCAGTACTTC. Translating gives CASSAGLVMDIQYF.

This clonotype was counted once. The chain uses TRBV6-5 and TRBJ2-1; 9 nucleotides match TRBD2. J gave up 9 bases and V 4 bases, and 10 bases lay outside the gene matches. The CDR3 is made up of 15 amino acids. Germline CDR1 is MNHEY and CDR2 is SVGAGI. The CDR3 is CASSSAGGPLGEQFF. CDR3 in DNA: TGTGCCAGCAGTTCGGCGGGAGGGCCGTTGGGTGAGCAGTTCTTC.

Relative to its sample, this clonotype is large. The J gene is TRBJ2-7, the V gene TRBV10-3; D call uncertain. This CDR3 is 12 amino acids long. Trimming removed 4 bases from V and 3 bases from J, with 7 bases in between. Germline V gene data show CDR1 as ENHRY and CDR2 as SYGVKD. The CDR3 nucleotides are TGTGCCATCAGTGGTCAGTACTACGAGCAGTACTTC. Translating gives CAISGQYYEQYF.

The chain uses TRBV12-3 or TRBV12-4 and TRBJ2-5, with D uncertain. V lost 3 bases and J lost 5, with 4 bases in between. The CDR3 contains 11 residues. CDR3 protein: CASSFLETQYF. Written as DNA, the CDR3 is TGTGCCAGCAGTTTCTTGGAGACCCAGTACTTC.

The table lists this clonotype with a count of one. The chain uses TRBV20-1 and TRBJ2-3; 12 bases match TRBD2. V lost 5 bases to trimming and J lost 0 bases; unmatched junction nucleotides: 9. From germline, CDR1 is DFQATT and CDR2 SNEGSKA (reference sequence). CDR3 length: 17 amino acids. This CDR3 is CSARTSGTITSTDTQYF. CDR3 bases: TGCAGTGCTCGGACTAGCGGGACGATTACTAGCACAGATACGCAGTATTTT.

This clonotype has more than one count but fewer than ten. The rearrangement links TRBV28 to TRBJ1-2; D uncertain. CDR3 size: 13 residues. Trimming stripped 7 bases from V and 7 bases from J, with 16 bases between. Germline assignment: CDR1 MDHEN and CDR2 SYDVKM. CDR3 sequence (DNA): TGTGCCAGCACCTCGACATCCCACGGTGGCTACACCTTC. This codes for CASTSTSHGGYTF.

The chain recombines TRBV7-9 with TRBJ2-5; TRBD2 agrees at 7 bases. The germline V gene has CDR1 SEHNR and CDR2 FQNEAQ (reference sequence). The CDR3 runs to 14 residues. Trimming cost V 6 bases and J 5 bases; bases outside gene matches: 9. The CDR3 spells CASRRSGADETQYF. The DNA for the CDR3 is TGTGCCAGCAGAAGGAGCGGGGCAGATGAGACCCAGTACTTC.

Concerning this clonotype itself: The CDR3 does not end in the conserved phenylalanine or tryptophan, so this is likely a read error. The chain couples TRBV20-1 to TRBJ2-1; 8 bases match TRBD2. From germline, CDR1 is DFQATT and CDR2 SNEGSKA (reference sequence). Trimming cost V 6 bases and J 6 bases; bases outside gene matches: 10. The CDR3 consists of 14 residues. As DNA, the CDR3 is TGCAGTGCAACCTTAGCGGGATTGCGCAATGAGCAGTTCTCC. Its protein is CSATLAGLRNEQFS.